Listed here are 20 T cell receptor beta chains from one sample, sequenced in a study of read filtering for tumor transcriptome and immune sequencing. Molecular barcoded adaptors covering alpha/delta and beta/gamma chains were used on 400 ng RNA. Each CDR3 protein gets one entry after TCRdb re-called the reads with MiXCR. The sample lists approximately 59,000 distinct CDR3 sequences, about 12% occurring once. The sequencing sample was made of a population of CD138-negative cells sorted from bone marrow. These receptors originate from a donor at least 40 years old with multiple myeloma.

This clonotype was counted ten times or more. This chain uses TRBV7-9 with TRBJ2-3, with a tentative D call TRBD1 (6 bases). The CDR3 extends over 13 amino acids. Germline V CDR1 and CDR2: SEHNR, FQNEAQ (reference sequence). V lost 4 bases to trimming and J lost 4 bases, with 9 bases between them. The chain's CDR3 is CASSSQGPDTQYF. CDR3 coding DNA: TGTGCCAGCAGCTCCCAGGGGCCAGATACGCAGTATTTT.

Note on this clonotype: Since a much larger clone is just one base distant, this may be a read error. The CDR3 region is CASSFEAGRDQPQHF. CDR3 bases: TGTGCCAGCAGTTTTGAGGCAGGGAGAGATCAGCCCCAGCATTTT. This chain connects TRBV12-3 or TRBV12-4 to TRBJ1-5, with D perhaps TRBD1 (5 bases). This CDR3 comprises 15 residues. V lost 3 bases and J 5 bases, leaving 14 bases between the germline ends.

As regards this clonotype: This may arise from a read error, as a much more abundant clone is one base away. The J gene is TRBJ2-3, the V gene TRBV12-2; the table's D call TRBD1 went unverified against the DNA. TRBV12-2 constitutes a pseudogene. CDR3 length: 18 residues. Here the CDR3 DNA reads TGTGCAAGTCGCTTAGGTTCCTGGACAGGGGGCCTAACAGTTACGCAGTATTTT. Its protein is CASRLGSWTGGLTVTQYF.

This clonotype occurred many times. This chain connects TRBV2 to TRBJ1-4, with 8 nucleotides matching TRBD1. Germline V gives CDR1 SNHLY, CDR2 FYNNEI. V was pared by 5 bases and J by 6 bases, with 5 bases of the junction left unmatched. CDR3 length: 14 residues. CDR3 bases: TGTGCCAGCAGTTCCACAGGGGGGGATGAAAAACTGTTTTTT. Amino acid sequence: CASSSTGGDEKLFF.

Only a few counts were recorded for this clonotype. V and J are TRBV30 and TRBJ1-6; no definite D call. V was clipped by 0 bases and J by 9 bases, with 15 bases between them. Germline CDR1 reads GTSNPN; CDR2 reads SVGIG (reference sequence). The CDR3 spans 15 residues. The CDR3 protein is CAWSVGRTSGSPLHF. The DNA for the CDR3 is TGTGCCTGGAGTGTGGGCCGCACTAGTGGTTCACCCCTCCACTTT. Supplemented by reference TRBV30 and TRBJ1-6, the full variable domain reads SQTIHQWPATLVQPVGSPLSLECTVEGTSNPNLYWYRQAAGRGLQLLFYSVGIGQISSEVPQNLSASRPQDRQFILSSKKLLLSDSGFYLCAWSVGRTSGSPLHFGNGTRLTVT.

Ten or more counts support this clonotype. The rearrangement uses TRBV5-1 and TRBJ2-1, with 8 bases fitting TRBD1. After removal of 4 bases from V and 6 bases from J, the junction contained 3 bases not matched to a gene. The CDR3 loop spans 13 amino acids. Per germline, CDR1 SGHRS and CDR2 YFSETQ. The CDR3 region has the DNA TGCGCCAGCAGCGGGACAGGTTCCAATGAGCAGTTCTTC. Protein product: CASSGTGSNEQFF.

In this sample, this clonotype turned up a few times. This chain uses TRBV25-1 with TRBJ2-5, with 13 bases that match TRBD2. The CDR3 consists of 17 residues. V lost 4 bases, J lost 5 bases, and 10 bases stayed unmatched. Germline lookup yields CDR1 MGHDK and CDR2 SYGVNS. DNA for the CDR3: TGTGCCAGCAGTGGGGGCAGACTAGCGGGGGGATGGGAGACCCAGTACTTC. Translating it yields CASSGGRLAGGWETQYF. Full variable domain (remainder filled in from reference TRBV25-1 and TRBJ2-5): EADIYQTPRYLVIGTGKKITLECSQTMGHDKMYWYQQDPGMELHLIHYSYGVNSTEKGDLSSESTVSRIRTEHFPLTLESARPSHTSQYLCASSGGRLAGGWETQYFGPGTRLLVL.

As concerns this clonotype: Without the conserved terminal phenylalanine or tryptophan, this CDR3 likely stems from a read error. V and J are TRBV11-2 and TRBJ1-1; D is perhaps TRBD1 (5 bases). CDR3 length equals 13 residues. The ends were cut back, 5 bases at V and 0 bases at J, with 7 bases in the middle. Germline loops: CDR1 SGHAT, CDR2 FQNNGV. CDR3 bases: TGTGCCAGCAGCAGGGGTATGAACACTGAAGCTTTCCTT. Protein: CASSRGMNTEAFL.

In its sample, this clonotype was seen many times. V usage is TRBV2 and J usage is TRBJ1-4; D not certain. The V gene's germline CDR1 is SNHLY and CDR2 FYNNEI. V lost 2 bases, J lost 7 bases, and 8 bases lay in between. This CDR3 spans 13 amino acids. The CDR3 DNA reads as TGTGCCAGCAGTGAAAGGAGTTTTGAAAAACTGTTTTTT. This gives the protein CASSERSFEKLFF.

With regard to this clonotype: This may come from a read error, since a much larger clone is one base off. DNA for the CDR3: TGCAGTGCTGGAAGAGACAGTAAGAACACTGAAGCTTTCTTT. Encoded protein: CSAGRDSKNTEAFF. V is TRBV20-1 and J is TRBJ1-1; tentatively, D is TRBD1 (5 bases). The V gene lost 5 bases and the J gene lost 1 base, with 14 bases spanning the gap. The CDR3 sequence is 14 residues long. Germline V lookup: CDR1 DFQATT, CDR2 SNEGSKA (reference sequence).

This clonotype was observed many times. The chain uses TRBV7-2 and TRBJ2-5; possible D gene TRBD2, 6 bases. The V and J ends lost 0 bases and 2 bases respectively, with 10 bases between them. Germline V gene lookup returns CDR1 SGHTA and CDR2 FQGNSA. There are 15 residues in the CDR3. DNA of the CDR3: TGTGCCAGCAGCTTAGCCGGGACTGCTCAAGAGACCCAGTACTTC. Translating gives CASSLAGTAQETQYF. The complete variable domain, with remaining parts taken from reference TRBV7-2 and TRBJ2-5, reads GAGVSQSPSNKVTEKGKDVELRCDPISGHTALYWYRQSLGQGLEFLIYFQGNSAPDKSGLPSDRFSAERTGGSVSTLTIQRTQQEDSAVYLCASSLAGTAQETQYFGPGTRLLVL.

This clonotype was observed many times. The CDR3: CASSDQVSPNIQYF. The DNA for the CDR3 is TGTGCCAGCAGCGACCAGGTATCCCCAAACATTCAGTACTTC. V is TRBV9 and J is TRBJ2-4; D gene unclear. The V end lost 3 bases, the J end lost 6 bases, and 13 bases lay between the germline ends. Germline V gene sequence: CDR1 SGDLS, CDR2 YYNGEE. The CDR3 has 14 amino acids.

The sample holds many counts of this clonotype. The V gene is TRBV6-1, the J gene TRBJ1-4; TRBD1 matches at 8 bases. Trimming at V came to 3 bases and at J to 7 bases, leaving 16 bases not matched to a gene. The germline gives CDR1 MNHNS, CDR2 SASEGT. The CDR3 length is 18 residues. The CDR3 loop reads CASSDFFPIGTGSEKLFF. The DNA for the CDR3 is TGTGCCAGCAGTGATTTTTTCCCAATCGGGACAGGCAGTGAAAAACTGTTTTTT.

About this clonotype: A much larger clonotype is one base distant, so this may be a read error. The chain has TRBV20-1 and TRBJ1-5; no definite D call. V lost 3 bases and J lost 3, with 12 bases in between. Germline V CDR1 and CDR2: DFQATT, SNEGSKA (reference sequence). This CDR3 is 14 amino acids long. Written as DNA, the CDR3 is TGCAGTGCTAGTGAAGACGGGGACAATCAGCCCCAGCATTTT. Translating gives CSASEDGDNQPQHF.

Concerning this clonotype itself: The junction shows a germline mismatch at one end, possibly a read error. The CDR3 here is CASSPRQGNIKSIQYF. The CDR3 DNA reads as TGTGCCAGTAGTCCCCGACAGGGGAATATCAAAAGCATTCAGTACTTC. This chain links TRBV19 with TRBJ2-4; 8 bases are a match to TRBD1. The CDR3 is 16 amino acids. Germline values: CDR1 LNHDA, CDR2 SQIVND (reference sequence).

This clonotype has a count of ten or more. The chain is built from TRBV6-1 and TRBJ1-5, with D perhaps matching TRBD1 (5 bases). Germline CDR1 reads MNHNS; CDR2 reads SASEGT. Trimming took 5 bases from V and 0 from J, leaving 14 bases between them. The CDR3 loop spans 16 amino acids. The CDR3 reads CASSQAHGHSNQPQHF. The DNA of the CDR3 is TGTGCCAGCAGTCAGGCACACGGACATAGCAATCAGCCCCAGCATTTT.

The CDR3 nucleotides are TGTGCCACCCTCAGGAGAGGAAAGGGTGAAGCTTTCTTT. Its protein product is CATLRRGKGEAFF. This rearrangement joins TRBV19 to TRBJ1-1; D ambiguous. CDR1 is LNHDA, CDR2 SQIVND, per germline (reference sequence). There are 13 residues in the CDR3. V lost 10 bases, J lost 7 bases, and 19 bases lay in between.

Many counts were recorded for this clonotype. This sequence joins TRBV29-1 and TRBJ1-1; 9 bases are a match to TRBD1. From germline, CDR1 is SQVTM and CDR2 ANQGSEA. V trimming: 6 bases; J trimming: 3 bases; junction bases outside the gene matches: 5. The CDR3 extends over 13 amino acids. The CDR3: CSVRTGVDTEAFF. Here the CDR3 DNA reads TGCAGCGTGAGGACAGGGGTTGACACTGAAGCTTTCTTT.

This clonotype showed up many times. This CDR3 is CAHQQIDYNEQFF. CDR3 coding DNA: TGTGCCCACCAGCAAATCGATTACAATGAGCAGTTCTTC. The chain joins TRBV28 to TRBJ2-1, with D unclear. Germline V CDR1 and CDR2: MDHEN, SYDVKM. The CDR3 extends over 13 amino acids. The ends were cut back, 11 bases at V and 4 bases at J, with 15 bases in the middle.

This clonotype was recorded many times. V is TRBV5-1 and J is TRBJ2-1, with 7 bases aligning to TRBD2. The CDR3 sequence is 15 residues long. With 0 bases clipped from V and 5 bases from J, the junction kept 5 bases outside the gene matches. Germline V gives CDR1 SGHRS, CDR2 YFSETQ. In DNA form, the CDR3 reads TGCGCCAGCAGCTTGGGGCTAGCGGATAACAATGAGCAGTTCTTC. Translation: CASSLGLADNNEQFF.